This T cell receptor beta chain was captured in a study of T-cell reconstitution after alpha-beta-depleted transplantation in children. The CDR3 has 15 amino acids. Deletions cut 0 bases from V and 5 bases from J, with 12 bases between. Germline loops: CDR1 SGDLS, CDR2 YYNGEE. The library targeted TCRbeta and was prepared with unique molecular identifiers. TCRdb called the PCR reads again in MiXCR, with one record for every CDR3 protein. The sample has hundreds of thousands of distinct CDR3 sequences, around 13% seen once. This clonotype has a count of ten or more. The sequence derives from a girl under 10 years old with congenital amegakaryocytic thrombocytopenia, due to receive a stem cell transplant. The sequenced sample was PBMCs, obtained before TCRalphabeta/CD19-depleted stem cell transplant. V and J are TRBV9 and TRBJ2-1; a weak D match, TRBD1 (6 bases). CDR3 sequence: CASSVARGNHNEQFF. The CDR3 nucleotides read TGTGCCAGCAGCGTAGCAAGGGGGAACCACAATGAGCAGTTCTTC.